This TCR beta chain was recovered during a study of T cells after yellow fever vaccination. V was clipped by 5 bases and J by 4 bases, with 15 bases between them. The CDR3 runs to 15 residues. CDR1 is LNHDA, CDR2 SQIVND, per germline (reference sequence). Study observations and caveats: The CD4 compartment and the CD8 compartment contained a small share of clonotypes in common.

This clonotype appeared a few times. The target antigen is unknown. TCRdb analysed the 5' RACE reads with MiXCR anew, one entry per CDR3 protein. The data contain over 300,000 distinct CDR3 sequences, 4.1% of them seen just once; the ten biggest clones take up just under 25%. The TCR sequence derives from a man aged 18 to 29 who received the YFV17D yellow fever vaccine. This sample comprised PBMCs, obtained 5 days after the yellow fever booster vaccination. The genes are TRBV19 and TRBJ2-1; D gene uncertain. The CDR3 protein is CASSPLTSIYNEQFF. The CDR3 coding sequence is TGTGCCAGTAGTCCTTTGACAAGTATATACAATGAGCAGTTCTTC.